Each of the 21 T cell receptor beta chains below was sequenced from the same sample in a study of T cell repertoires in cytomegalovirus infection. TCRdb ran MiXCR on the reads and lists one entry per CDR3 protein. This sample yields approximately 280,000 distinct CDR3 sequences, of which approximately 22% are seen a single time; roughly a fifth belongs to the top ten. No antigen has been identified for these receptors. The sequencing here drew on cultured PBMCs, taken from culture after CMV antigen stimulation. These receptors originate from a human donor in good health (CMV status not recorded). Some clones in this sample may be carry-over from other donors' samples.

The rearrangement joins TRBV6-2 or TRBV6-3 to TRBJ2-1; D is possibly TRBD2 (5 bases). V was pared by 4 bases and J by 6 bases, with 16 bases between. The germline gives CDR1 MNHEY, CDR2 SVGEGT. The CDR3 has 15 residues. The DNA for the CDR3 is TGTGCCAGCAGTTTTGTGGGAGTACGGTCCAATGAGCAGTTCTTC. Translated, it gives CASSFVGVRSNEQFF.

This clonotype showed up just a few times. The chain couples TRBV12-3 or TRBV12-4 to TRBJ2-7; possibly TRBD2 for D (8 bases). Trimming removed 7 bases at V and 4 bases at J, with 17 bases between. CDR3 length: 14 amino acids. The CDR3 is CASTPGRGLYEQYF. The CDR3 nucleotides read TGTGCCAGCACCCCCGGGAGGGGGCTATACGAGCAGTACTTC.

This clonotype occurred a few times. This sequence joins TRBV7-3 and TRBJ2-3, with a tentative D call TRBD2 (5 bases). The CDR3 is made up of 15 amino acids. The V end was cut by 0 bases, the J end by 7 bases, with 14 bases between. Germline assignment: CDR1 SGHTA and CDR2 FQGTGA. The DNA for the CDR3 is TGTGCCAGCAGCTTAACAGTCGGGGTACCGAATACGCAGTATTTT. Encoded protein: CASSLTVGVPNTQYF.

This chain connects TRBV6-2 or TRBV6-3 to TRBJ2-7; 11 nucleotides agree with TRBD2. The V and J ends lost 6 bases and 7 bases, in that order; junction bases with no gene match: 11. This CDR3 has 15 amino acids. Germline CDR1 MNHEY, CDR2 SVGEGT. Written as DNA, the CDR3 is TGTGCCAGCAGCCACGGGACTAGCGGCCTTGTGGAGCAGTACGTC. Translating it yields CASSHGTSGLVEQYV.

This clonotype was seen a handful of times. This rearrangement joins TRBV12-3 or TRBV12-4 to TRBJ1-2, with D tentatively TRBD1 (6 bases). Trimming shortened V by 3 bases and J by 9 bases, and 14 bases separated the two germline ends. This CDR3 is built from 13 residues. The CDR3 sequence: CASSLEGDTSYTF. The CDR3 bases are TGTGCCAGCAGTTTGGAGGGGGACACTAGCTACACCTTC.

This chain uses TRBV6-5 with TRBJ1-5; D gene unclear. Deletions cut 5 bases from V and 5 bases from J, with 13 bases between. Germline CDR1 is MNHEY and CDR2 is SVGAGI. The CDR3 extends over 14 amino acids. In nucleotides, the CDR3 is TGTGCCAGCAGTCGCTCGGGGTCGGATCAGCCCCAGCATTTT. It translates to CASSRSGSDQPQHF.

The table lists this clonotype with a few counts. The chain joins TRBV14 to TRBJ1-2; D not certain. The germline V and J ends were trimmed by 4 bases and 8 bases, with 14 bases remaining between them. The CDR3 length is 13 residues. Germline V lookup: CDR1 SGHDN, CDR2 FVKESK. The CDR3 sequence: CASSPGRRFGYTF. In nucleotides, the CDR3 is TGTGCCAGCAGCCCCGGACGGAGGTTCGGCTACACCTTC.

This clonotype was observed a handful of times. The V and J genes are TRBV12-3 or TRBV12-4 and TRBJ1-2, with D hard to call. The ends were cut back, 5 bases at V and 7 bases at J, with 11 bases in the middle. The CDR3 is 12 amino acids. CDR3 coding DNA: TGTGCCAGCAGTGGGATGAGGGTTGGCTACACCTTC. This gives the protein CASSGMRVGYTF.

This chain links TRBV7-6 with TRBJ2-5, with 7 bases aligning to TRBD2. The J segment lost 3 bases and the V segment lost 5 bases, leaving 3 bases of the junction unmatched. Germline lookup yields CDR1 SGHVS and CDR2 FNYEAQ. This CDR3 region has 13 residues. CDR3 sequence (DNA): TGTGCCAGCAGCCCACTAGCGAAAGAGACCCAGTACTTC. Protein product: CASSPLAKETQYF.

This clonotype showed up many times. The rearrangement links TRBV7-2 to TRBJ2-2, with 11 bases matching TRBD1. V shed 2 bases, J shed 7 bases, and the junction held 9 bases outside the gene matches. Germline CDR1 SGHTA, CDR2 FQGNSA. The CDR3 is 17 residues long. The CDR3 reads CASSLTRDRGVGGELFF. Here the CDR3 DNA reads TGTGCCAGCAGCTTAACTCGGGACAGGGGGGTAGGCGGGGAGCTGTTTTTT.

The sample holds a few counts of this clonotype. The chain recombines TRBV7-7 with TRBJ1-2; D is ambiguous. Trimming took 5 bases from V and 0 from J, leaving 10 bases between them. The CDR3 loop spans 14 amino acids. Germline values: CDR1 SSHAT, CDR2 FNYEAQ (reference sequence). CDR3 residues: CASSPITSNYGYTF. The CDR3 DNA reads TGTGCCAGCAGCCCCATTACATCTAACTATGGCTACACCTTC.

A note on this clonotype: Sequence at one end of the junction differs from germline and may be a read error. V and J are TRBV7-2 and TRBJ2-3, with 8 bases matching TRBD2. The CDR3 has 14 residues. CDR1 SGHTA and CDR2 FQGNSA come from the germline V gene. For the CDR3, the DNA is TGTGCCAGCAGCATAGCGGGAAAAGCAGATACGCAGTATTTT. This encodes CASSIAGKADTQYF.

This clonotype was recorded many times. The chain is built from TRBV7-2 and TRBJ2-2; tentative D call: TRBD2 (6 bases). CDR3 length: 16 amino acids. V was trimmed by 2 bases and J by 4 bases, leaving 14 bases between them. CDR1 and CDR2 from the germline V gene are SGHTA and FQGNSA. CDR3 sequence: CASSLKVAVLTGELFF. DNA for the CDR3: TGTGCCAGCAGCTTAAAAGTAGCGGTCCTCACCGGGGAGCTGTTTTTT.

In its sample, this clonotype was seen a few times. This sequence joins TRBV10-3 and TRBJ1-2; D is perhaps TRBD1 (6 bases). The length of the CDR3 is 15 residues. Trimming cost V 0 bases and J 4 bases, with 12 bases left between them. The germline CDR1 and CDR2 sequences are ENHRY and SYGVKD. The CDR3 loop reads CAISESTGKGYGYTF. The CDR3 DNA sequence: TGTGCCATCAGTGAGTCAACAGGGAAAGGCTATGGCTACACCTTC.

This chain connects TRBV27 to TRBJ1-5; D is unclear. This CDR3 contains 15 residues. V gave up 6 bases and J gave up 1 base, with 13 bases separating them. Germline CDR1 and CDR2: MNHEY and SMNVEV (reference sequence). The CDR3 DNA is TGTGCCAGCAGGCCCCTCGGGCAAAGCAATCAGCCCCAGCATTTT. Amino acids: CASRPLGQSNQPQHF.

DNA for the CDR3: TGTGCCAGCAGCTGGGCTGCGAACACCGGGGAGCTGTTTTTT. Protein product: CASSWAANTGELFF. The genes are TRBV7-6 and TRBJ2-2; D not resolved. This CDR3 comprises 14 residues. Germline CDR1 reads SGHVS; CDR2 reads FNYEAQ. Trimming cost V 4 bases and J 0 bases, with 6 bases left between them.

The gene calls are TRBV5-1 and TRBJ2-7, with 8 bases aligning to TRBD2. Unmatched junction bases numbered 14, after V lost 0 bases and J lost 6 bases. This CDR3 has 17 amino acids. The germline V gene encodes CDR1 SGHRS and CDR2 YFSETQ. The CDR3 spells CASSLGLLGLVLGEQYF. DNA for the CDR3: TGCGCCAGCAGCTTGGGGTTACTGGGACTAGTCCTCGGCGAGCAGTACTTC.

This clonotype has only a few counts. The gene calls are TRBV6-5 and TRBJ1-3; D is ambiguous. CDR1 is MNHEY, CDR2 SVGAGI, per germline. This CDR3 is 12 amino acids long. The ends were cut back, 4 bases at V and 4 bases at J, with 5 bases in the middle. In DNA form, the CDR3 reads TGTGCCAGCAGTTCAAAGGGAAACACCATATATTTT. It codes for CASSSKGNTIYF.

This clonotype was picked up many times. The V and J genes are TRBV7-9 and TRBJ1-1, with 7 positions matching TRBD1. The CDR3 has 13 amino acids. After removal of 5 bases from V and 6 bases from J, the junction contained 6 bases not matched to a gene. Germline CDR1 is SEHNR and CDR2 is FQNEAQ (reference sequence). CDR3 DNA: TGTGCCAGCAGCATTCAGGGGGTCCCTGAAGCTTTCTTT. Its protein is CASSIQGVPEAFF. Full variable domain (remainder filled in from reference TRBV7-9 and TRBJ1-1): DTGVSQNPRHKITKRGQNVTFRCDPISEHNRLYWYRQTLGQGPEFLTYFQNEAQLEKSRLLSDRFSAERPKGSFSTLEIQRTEQGDSAMYLCASSIQGVPEAFFGQGTRLTVV.

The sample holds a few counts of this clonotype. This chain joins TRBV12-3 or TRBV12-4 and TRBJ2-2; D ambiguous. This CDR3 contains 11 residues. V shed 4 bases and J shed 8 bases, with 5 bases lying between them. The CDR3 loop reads CASSSGGELFF. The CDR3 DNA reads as TGTGCCAGCAGTTCCGGAGGGGAGCTGTTTTTT.

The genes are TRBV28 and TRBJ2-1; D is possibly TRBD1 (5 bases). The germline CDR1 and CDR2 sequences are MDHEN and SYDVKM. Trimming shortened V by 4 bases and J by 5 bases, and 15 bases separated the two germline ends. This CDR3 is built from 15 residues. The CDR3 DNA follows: TGTGCCAGCAGTTCGTGGAACAGGATGAACAATGAGCAGTTCTTC. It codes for CASSSWNRMNNEQFF.